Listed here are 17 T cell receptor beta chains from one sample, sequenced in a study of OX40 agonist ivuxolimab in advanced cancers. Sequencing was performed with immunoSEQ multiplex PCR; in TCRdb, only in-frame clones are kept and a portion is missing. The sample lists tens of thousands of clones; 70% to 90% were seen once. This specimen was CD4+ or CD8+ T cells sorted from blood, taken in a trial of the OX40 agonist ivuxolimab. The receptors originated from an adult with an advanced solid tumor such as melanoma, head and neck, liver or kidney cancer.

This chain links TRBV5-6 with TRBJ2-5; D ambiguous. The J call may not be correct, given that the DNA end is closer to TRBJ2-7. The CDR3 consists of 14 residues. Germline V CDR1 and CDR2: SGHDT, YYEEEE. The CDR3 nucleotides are TGTGCCAGCAGCTTTGGGGTAGGATCCTACGAGCAGTACTTC. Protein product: CASSFGVGSYEQYF.

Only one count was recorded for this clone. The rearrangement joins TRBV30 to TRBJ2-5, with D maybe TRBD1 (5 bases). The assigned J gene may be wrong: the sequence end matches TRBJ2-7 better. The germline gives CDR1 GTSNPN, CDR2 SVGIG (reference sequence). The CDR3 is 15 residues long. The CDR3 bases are TGTGCCTGGAGTGTTGGTCTGGGCAGGGCGTACGAGCAGTACTTC. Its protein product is CAWSVGLGRAYEQYF.

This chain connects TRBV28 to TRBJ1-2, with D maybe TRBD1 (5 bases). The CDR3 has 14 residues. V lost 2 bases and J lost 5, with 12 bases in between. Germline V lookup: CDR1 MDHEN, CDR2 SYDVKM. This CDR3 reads CASSLGTGGYGYTF. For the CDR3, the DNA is TGTGCCAGCAGTTTAGGCACCGGGGGTTATGGCTACACCTTC.

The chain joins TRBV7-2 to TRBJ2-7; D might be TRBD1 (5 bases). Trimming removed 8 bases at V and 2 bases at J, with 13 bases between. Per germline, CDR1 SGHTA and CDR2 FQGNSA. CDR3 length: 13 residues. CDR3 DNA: TGTGCCAGCGGCCGCCTAGGGGCCTACGAGCAGTACTTC. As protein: CASGRLGAYEQYF.

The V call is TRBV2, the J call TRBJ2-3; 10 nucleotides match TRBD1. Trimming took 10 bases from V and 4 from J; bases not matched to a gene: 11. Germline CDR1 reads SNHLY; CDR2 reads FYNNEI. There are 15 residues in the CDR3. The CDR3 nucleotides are TGTGCCACCATAAACCGGGACAGGGGATCAGATACGCAGTATTTT. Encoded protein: CATINRDRGSDTQYF.

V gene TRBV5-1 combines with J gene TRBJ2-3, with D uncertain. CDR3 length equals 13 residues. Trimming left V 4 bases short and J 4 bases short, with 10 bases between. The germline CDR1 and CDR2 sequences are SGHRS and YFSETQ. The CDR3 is CASSDSGSDTQYF. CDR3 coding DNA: TGCGCCAGCAGCGATAGTGGTTCAGATACGCAGTATTTT.

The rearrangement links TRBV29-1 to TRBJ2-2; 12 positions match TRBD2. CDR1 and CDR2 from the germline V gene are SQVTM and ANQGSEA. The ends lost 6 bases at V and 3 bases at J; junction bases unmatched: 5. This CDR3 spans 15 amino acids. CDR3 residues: CSVLGLAGHTGELFF. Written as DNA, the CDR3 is TGCAGCGTGCTCGGACTAGCGGGACACACCGGGGAGCTGTTTTTT.

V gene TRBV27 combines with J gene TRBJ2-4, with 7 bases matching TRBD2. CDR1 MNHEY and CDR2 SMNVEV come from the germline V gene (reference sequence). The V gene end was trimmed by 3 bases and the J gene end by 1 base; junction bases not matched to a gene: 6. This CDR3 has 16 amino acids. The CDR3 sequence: CASSLKVGGAKNIQYF. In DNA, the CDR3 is TGTGCCAGCAGTTTGAAAGTGGGAGGGGCCAAAAACATTCAGTACTTC.

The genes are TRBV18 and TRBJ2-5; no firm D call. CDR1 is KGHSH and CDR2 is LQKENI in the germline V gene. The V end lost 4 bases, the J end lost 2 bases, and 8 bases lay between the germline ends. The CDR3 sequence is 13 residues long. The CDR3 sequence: CASSLEVQETQYF. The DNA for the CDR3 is TGTGCCAGCTCACTTGAAGTTCAAGAGACCCAGTACTTC.

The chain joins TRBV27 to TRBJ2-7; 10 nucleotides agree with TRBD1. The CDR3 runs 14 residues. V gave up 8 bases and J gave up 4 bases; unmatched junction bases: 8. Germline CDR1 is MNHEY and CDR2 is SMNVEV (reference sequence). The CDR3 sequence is CASQPGTGVYEQYF. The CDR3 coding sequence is TGTGCCAGCCAACCCGGGACAGGGGTGTACGAGCAGTACTTC.

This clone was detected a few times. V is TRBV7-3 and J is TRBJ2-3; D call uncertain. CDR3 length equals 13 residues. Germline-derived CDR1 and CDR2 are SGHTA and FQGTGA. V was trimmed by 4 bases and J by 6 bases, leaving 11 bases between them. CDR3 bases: TGTGCCAGCAGCTCGAACCCCTTGGATACGCAGTATTTT. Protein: CASSSNPLDTQYF.

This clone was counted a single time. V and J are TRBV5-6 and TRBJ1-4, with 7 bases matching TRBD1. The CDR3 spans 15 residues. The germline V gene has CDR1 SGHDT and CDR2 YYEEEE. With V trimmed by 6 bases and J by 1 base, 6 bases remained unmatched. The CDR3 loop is CASTRGSGTNEKLFF. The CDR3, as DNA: TGTGCCAGCACCAGGGGGAGCGGAACTAATGAAAAACTGTTTTTT.

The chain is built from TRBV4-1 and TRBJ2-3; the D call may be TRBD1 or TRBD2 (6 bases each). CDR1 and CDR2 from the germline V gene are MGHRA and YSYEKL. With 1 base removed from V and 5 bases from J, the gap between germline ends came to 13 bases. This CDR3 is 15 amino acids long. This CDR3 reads CASSQGGGLVDTQYF. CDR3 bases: TGCGCCAGCAGCCAAGGAGGGGGGCTGGTAGATACGCAGTATTTT.

The CDR3 DNA sequence: TGTGCCAGCAGCTGGGGACGGAACAATGAGCAGTTCTTC. It is translated as CASSWGRNNEQFF. The chain carries TRBV7-2 and TRBJ2-1; D is possibly TRBD1 or TRBD2 (5 bases each). The germline V gene has CDR1 SGHTA and CDR2 FQGNSA. V lost 4 bases and J lost 5, with 9 bases in between. This CDR3 is built from 13 residues. Full variable domain (missing parts from reference TRBV7-2 and TRBJ2-1): GAGVSQSPSNKVTEKGKDVELRCDPISGHTALYWYRQSLGQGLEFLIYFQGNSAPDKSGLPSDRFSAERTGGSVSTLTIQRTQQEDSAVYLCASSWGRNNEQFFGPGTRLTVL.

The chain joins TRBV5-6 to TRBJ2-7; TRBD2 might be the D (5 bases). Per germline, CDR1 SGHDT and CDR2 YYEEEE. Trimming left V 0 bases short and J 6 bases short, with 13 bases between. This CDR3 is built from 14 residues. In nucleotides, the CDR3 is TGTGCCAGCAGCTTGGTTACTAGTTTTGGCGAGCAGTACTTC. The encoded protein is CASSLVTSFGEQYF.

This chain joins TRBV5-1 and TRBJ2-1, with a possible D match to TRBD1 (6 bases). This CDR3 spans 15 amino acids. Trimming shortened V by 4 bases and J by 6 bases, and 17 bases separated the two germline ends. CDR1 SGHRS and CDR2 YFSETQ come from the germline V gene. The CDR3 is CASSLTGLVGNEQFF. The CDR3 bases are TGCGCCAGCAGCCTAACAGGGTTGGTGGGCAATGAGCAGTTCTTC.

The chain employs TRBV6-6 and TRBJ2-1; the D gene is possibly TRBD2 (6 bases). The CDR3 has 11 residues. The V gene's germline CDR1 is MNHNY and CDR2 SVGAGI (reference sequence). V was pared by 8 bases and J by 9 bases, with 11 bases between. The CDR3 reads CASLSEGEQFF. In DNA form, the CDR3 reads TGTGCCAGCTTATCGGAGGGTGAGCAGTTCTTC.